The 27 T cell receptor beta chains reported below all come from one sample, sequenced in a study of blood T cell repertoires in COVID-19. Profiled with immunoSEQ multiplex PCR; TCRdb holds only in-frame clones, not every one. The table records a few hundred thousand clones, roughly 89% of them present only once. The sample taken for sequencing was PBMCs or T cells enriched from blood (not recorded which). The receptors shown here come from a woman aged 18-29 years with acute COVID-19.

The chain employs TRBV18 and TRBJ1-5; no firm D call. This CDR3 comprises 17 residues. Germline V gene sequence: CDR1 KGHSH, CDR2 LQKENI. V was trimmed by 6 bases and J by 0 bases, leaving 18 bases between them. The CDR3 sequence is CASSKGGIGLSNQPQHF. The CDR3 DNA follows: TGTGCCAGCTCTAAAGGAGGGATCGGGCTTAGCAATCAGCCCCAGCATTTT.

The chain employs TRBV27 and TRBJ1-1; 9 bases fit TRBD1. Per germline, CDR1 MNHEY and CDR2 SMNVEV (reference sequence). Unmatched junction bases numbered 17, after V lost 0 bases and J lost 0 bases. This CDR3 contains 21 residues. The chain's CDR3 is CASSLSSISGWTGDLNTEAFF. The CDR3 bases are TGTGCCAGCAGTTTATCGAGTATCTCCGGGTGGACAGGGGATCTGAACACTGAAGCTTTCTTT.

The chain links TRBV7-9 to TRBJ1-2; 8 bases match TRBD1. With 6 bases clipped from V and 2 bases from J, the junction kept 5 bases outside the gene matches. The V gene's germline CDR1 is SEHNR and CDR2 FQNEAQ (reference sequence). The CDR3 length is 14 residues. For the CDR3, the DNA is TGTGCCAGCAGACCTGGACAGGGAAACTATGGCTACACCTTC. Amino acid sequence: CASRPGQGNYGYTF.

This sequence joins TRBV25-1 and TRBJ2-1, with TRBD2 matching over 11 bases. The CDR3 is 15 amino acids. Germline loops: CDR1 MGHDK, CDR2 SYGVNS. The V and J ends lost 7 bases and 6 bases, in that order; junction bases with no gene match: 8. Here the CDR3 reads CASKVSGRAVNEQFF. The CDR3 coding sequence is TGTGCCAGCAAAGTTAGCGGGAGGGCCGTCAATGAGCAGTTCTTC. The variable domain in full, with the rest retrieved from reference TRBV25-1 and TRBJ2-1, is EADIYQTPRYLVIGTGKKITLECSQTMGHDKMYWYQQDPGMELHLIHYSYGVNSTEKGDLSSESTVSRIRTEHFPLTLESARPSHTSQYLCASKVSGRAVNEQFFGPGTRLTVL.

V is TRBV7-9 and J is TRBJ2-1; 8 nucleotides match TRBD2. The trim removed 4 bases at V and 8 bases at J, leaving 16 bases unmatched. The germline CDR1 and CDR2 sequences are SEHNR and FQNEAQ (reference sequence). The CDR3 extends over 17 amino acids. CDR3 region: CASSSPEEAGDNYEQFF. CDR3 in DNA: TGTGCCAGCAGCTCCCCAGAAGAAGCGGGAGATAACTATGAGCAGTTCTTC. Supplemented by reference TRBV7-9 and TRBJ2-1, the full variable domain reads DTGVSQNPRHKITKRGQNVTFRCDPISEHNRLYWYRQTLGQGPEFLTYFQNEAQLEKSRLLSDRFSAERPKGSFSTLEIQRTEQGDSAMYLCASSSPEEAGDNYEQFFGPGTRLTVL.

The chain couples TRBV24-1 to TRBJ1-1, with D unresolved. Per germline, CDR1 KGHDR and CDR2 SFDVKD. The CDR3 has 11 residues. The ends were cut back, 0 bases at V and 7 bases at J, with 2 bases in the middle. In DNA, the CDR3 is TGTGCCACCAGTGATTTGCATGAAGCTTTCTTT. As protein: CATSDLHEAFF.

V and J are TRBV18 and TRBJ2-1, with 7 bases lining up with TRBD1. This CDR3 region has 14 residues. The germline gives CDR1 KGHSH, CDR2 LQKENI. The V and J ends lost 0 bases and 7 bases, in that order; junction bases with no gene match: 3. The CDR3: CASSPPSGGNEQFF. The CDR3 bases are TGTGCCAGCTCACCACCGTCAGGGGGAAATGAGCAGTTCTTC.

This rearrangement joins TRBV19 to TRBJ1-5, with 11 bases identical to TRBD1. Germline V gives CDR1 LNHDA, CDR2 SQIVND (reference sequence). The CDR3 covers 13 residues. V shed 11 bases, J shed 7 bases, and the junction held 7 bases outside the gene matches. DNA for the CDR3: TGTGCCGCCTCCGGGACAGGGGGGCAGCCCCAGCATTTT. Its translation: CAASGTGGQPQHF.

The V call is TRBV7-9, the J call TRBJ1-1; the match to TRBD1 covers 8 bases. This CDR3 has 17 residues. Germline CDR1 and CDR2: SEHNR and FQNEAQ (reference sequence). V trimming: 4 bases; J trimming: 0 bases; junction bases outside the gene matches: 10. For the CDR3, the DNA is TGTGCCAGCAGCTCTCAGGGGGCCAGCGACATGAACACTGAAGCTTTCTTT. Protein: CASSSQGASDMNTEAFF.

V usage is TRBV3-1 (or the pseudogene TRBV3-2) and J usage is TRBJ1-2; 9 nucleotides match TRBD1. Trimming cost V 1 base and J 7 bases; bases outside gene matches: 1. Germline assignment: CDR1 LGHDT and CDR2 YNNKEL (reference sequence). This CDR3 is 13 amino acids long. In nucleotides, the CDR3 is TGTGCCAGCAGCCAAGTGACAGGGGGTGGCTACACCTTC. This codes for CASSQVTGGGYTF.

The chain combines TRBV24-1 with TRBJ2-2; D remains unclear. The CDR3 has 15 amino acids. Per germline, CDR1 KGHDR and CDR2 SFDVKD. V was clipped by 3 bases and J by 0 bases, with 7 bases between them. In nucleotides, the CDR3 is TGTGCCACCAGTGATGCGCCTGCGAACACCGGGGAGCTGTTTTTT. Translated, it gives CATSDAPANTGELFF.

The genes are TRBV10-3 and TRBJ1-5; D perhaps matches TRBD1 (5 bases). CDR3 length: 16 residues. Germline CDR1 reads ENHRY; CDR2 reads SYGVKD. The V and J ends lost 2 bases and 0 bases respectively, with 11 bases between them. The CDR3 reads CAISERGKGSNQPQHF. CDR3 DNA: TGTGCCATCAGTGAGAGGGGTAAGGGTAGCAATCAGCCCCAGCATTTT.

The chain combines TRBV18 with TRBJ2-1; TRBD1 matches 8 bases. This CDR3 region has 18 residues. From germline, CDR1 is KGHSH and CDR2 LQKENI. The V gene end was trimmed by 3 bases and the J gene end by 1 base; junction bases not matched to a gene: 11. As DNA, the CDR3 is TGTGCCAGCTCACCTAGGACAGGGACTGCTTCTTCCTACAATGAGCAGTTCTTC. It translates to CASSPRTGTASSYNEQFF. The full variable domain, in which reference TRBV18 and TRBJ2-1 provide the parts outside the CDR3, is NAGVMQNPRHLVRRRGQEARLRCSPMKGHSHVYWYRQLPEEGLKFMVYLQKENIIDESGMPKERFSAEFPKEGPSILRIQQVVRGDSAAYFCASSPRTGTASSYNEQFFGPGTRLTVL.

This chain links TRBV15 with TRBJ2-1; 13 bases are a match to TRBD2. The V gene end was trimmed by 3 bases and the J gene end by 8 bases; junction bases not matched to a gene: 7. There are 16 residues in the CDR3. Germline lookup yields CDR1 LNHNV and CDR2 YYDKDF (reference sequence). CDR3 protein: CATSSEGLAGIDEQFF. CDR3 sequence (DNA): TGTGCCACCAGCAGTGAGGGACTAGCGGGAATCGATGAGCAGTTCTTC.

The chain has TRBV24-1 and TRBJ2-5; 9 positions match TRBD2. Trimming removed 8 bases from V and 3 bases from J; junction bases left unmatched: 6. This CDR3 is built from 14 residues. CDR1 is KGHDR and CDR2 is SFDVKD in the germline V gene. In DNA, the CDR3 is TGTGCCACCATGGCGGGAGGGTCTGAAGAGACCCAGTACTTC. This translates into CATMAGGSEETQYF.

This clone was detected only a few times. V and J are TRBV12-5 and TRBJ1-1; tentative D call: TRBD1 (5 bases). Trimming took 0 bases from V and 9 from J, leaving 11 bases between them. This CDR3 has 13 amino acids. Germline V gene sequence: CDR1 LGHNT, CDR2 FRNRAP. The CDR3: CASGLVTTVQAFF. In DNA form, the CDR3 reads TGTGCTAGTGGTTTGGTAACGACAGTTCAAGCTTTCTTT.

The chain uses TRBV10-3 and TRBJ2-7, with TRBD1 identical over 7 bases. Trimming took 5 bases from V and 0 from J; bases not matched to a gene: 1. Germline V gene data show CDR1 as ENHRY and CDR2 as SYGVKD. The CDR3 is 13 residues long. This chain's CDR3 is CAISRDSSYEQYF. CDR3 coding DNA: TGTGCCATCAGTCGGGACAGCTCCTACGAGCAGTACTTC.

The V and J genes are TRBV27 and TRBJ2-1, with D perhaps TRBD2 (5 bases). Germline CDR1 is MNHEY and CDR2 is SMNVEV (reference sequence). The V and J ends lost 4 bases and 2 bases respectively, with 15 bases between them. CDR3 size: 16 residues. The CDR3, as DNA: TGTGCCAGCAGTTCCACCCACGGGGTCACCTACAATGAGCAGTTCTTC. Its protein product is CASSSTHGVTYNEQFF.

V usage is TRBV5-1 and J usage is TRBJ1-2; TRBD1 agrees at 7 bases. The CDR3 loop spans 16 amino acids. The trim removed 4 bases at V and 2 bases at J, leaving 11 bases unmatched. Per the germline V gene, CDR1 is SGHRS and CDR2 is YFSETQ. DNA for the CDR3: TGCGCCAGCAGCAAAAATGAAGGGGGCGTCAACTATGGCTACACCTTC. Amino acids: CASSKNEGGVNYGYTF.

The chain recombines TRBV18 with TRBJ1-2, with 8 bases aligning to TRBD1. CDR1 is KGHSH, CDR2 LQKENI, per germline. There are 15 residues in the CDR3. V gave up 5 bases and J gave up 6 bases; unmatched junction bases: 11. In DNA, the CDR3 is TGTGCCAGCTCAACATCCTCGCAGGGGGCACATGGCTACACCTTC. Encoded protein: CASSTSSQGAHGYTF.

The chain joins TRBV11-2 to TRBJ2-7; the D is unclear. The V end was cut by 6 bases, the J end by 3 bases, with 6 bases between. This CDR3 spans 11 amino acids. Germline values: CDR1 SGHAT, CDR2 FQNNGV. As DNA, the CDR3 is TGTGCCAGCAGTTATTACTACGAGCAGTACTTC. Protein sequence: CASSYYYEQYF. Full variable domain (missing parts from reference TRBV11-2 and TRBJ2-7): EAGVAQSPRYKIIEKRQSVAFWCNPISGHATLYWYQQILGQGPKLLIQFQNNGVVDDSQLPKDRFSAERLKGVDSTLKIQPAKLEDSAVYLCASSYYYEQYFGPGTRLTVT.

The chain recombines TRBV9 with TRBJ1-2; D is uncertain. The CDR3 extends over 12 amino acids. The V end lost 4 bases, the J end lost 14 bases, and 18 bases lay between the germline ends. The germline V gene encodes CDR1 SGDLS and CDR2 YYNGEE. CDR3 nucleotide sequence: TGTGCCAGCAGCCCATCAAGAGGAGGGTCTACCTTC. Protein sequence: CASSPSRGGSTF.

The genes are TRBV7-9 and TRBJ2-7, with D hard to call. V lost 5 bases and J 4 bases, leaving 9 bases between the germline ends. The germline V gene has CDR1 SEHNR and CDR2 FQNEAQ (reference sequence). There are 12 residues in the CDR3. CDR3: CASSLREYEQYF. CDR3 DNA: TGTGCCAGCAGCCTGCGAGAATACGAGCAGTACTTC.

The table lists this clone with a few counts. Other DNA sequences in the same sample also yield this CDR3. The chain uses TRBV7-9 and TRBJ1-2; 9 bases are shared with TRBD1. Germline CDR1 reads SEHNR; CDR2 reads FQNEAQ (reference sequence). The CDR3 length is 14 residues. Trimming cost V 3 bases and J 1 base; bases outside gene matches: 0. The CDR3 loop reads CASSLGQGNYGYTF. The CDR3 coding sequence is TGTGCCAGCAGCTTGGGACAGGGTAACTATGGCTACACCTTC.

The chain recombines TRBV27 with TRBJ1-6; 7 positions match TRBD1. V was clipped by 6 bases and J by 7 bases; unmatched bases: 6. The CDR3 loop spans 14 amino acids. Germline-derived CDR1 and CDR2 are MNHEY and SMNVEV (reference sequence). This chain's CDR3 is CASRRQGNNSPLHF. The CDR3 DNA reads TGTGCCAGCAGAAGACAGGGAAACAATTCACCCCTCCACTTT.

The chain links TRBV9 to TRBJ2-1, with D tentatively TRBD2 (5 bases). Germline loops: CDR1 SGDLS, CDR2 YYNGEE. There are 13 residues in the CDR3. Trimming took off 4 bases at V and 9 bases at J, with 14 bases between the two ends. As DNA, the CDR3 is TGTGCCAGCAGCTTCGGCCCCAGCGGTGAGCAGTTCTTC. Translating it yields CASSFGPSGEQFF.

The chain is built from TRBV6-2 or TRBV6-3 and TRBJ1-4, with D possibly matching TRBD1 (6 bases). This CDR3 is 13 amino acids long. V was cut by 6 bases and J by 8 bases, with 13 bases left in between. The germline gives CDR1 MNHEY, CDR2 SVGEGT. The CDR3 spells CASSLWGGEKLFF. CDR3 DNA sequence: TGTGCCAGCAGCCTCTGGGGGGGCGAAAAACTGTTTTTT.